Below, one T cell receptor beta chain is given with its context. This sample stems from a study of T cells in tuberculosis. J lost 6 bases, V lost 0 bases, and 4 bases had no gene match. CDR3 size: 14 residues. Germline CDR1 and CDR2: LNHNV and YYDKDF (reference sequence). Assay: immunoSEQ multiplex PCR; the TCRdb copy retains only in-frame clones and omits some. Counted here are roughly 29,000 clones, over 90% occurring once; the ten biggest clones make up 4% to 5.5%. This TCR came from a donor aged 10 to 29 with latent tuberculosis or without tuberculosis infection. This chain uses TRBV15 with TRBJ1-2; 7 bases fit TRBD1. Specimen: PBMCs. As DNA, the CDR3 is TGTGCCACCAGCAGAGATCAGGGGGGTAATGGCTACACCTTC. This gives the protein CATSRDQGGNGYTF.